A selection of T cell receptor beta chains follows, all from one sample in a study of CD8 T cells in ankylosing spondylitis. TCRdb ran MiXCR on the 5' RACE reads and lists one entry per CDR3 protein. The sample has 200,000 to 300,000 distinct CDR3 sequences, roughly 8.6% seen once. The sample consisted of blood, either unsorted or a sorted T cell fraction (not recorded which). These receptors originate from a male donor with ankylosing spondylitis or in good health (not recorded which). Each CDR3 is given with its conserved first and last residue. D genes are given only for firm matches. The size entry is marked missing in some rows and otherwise reads once, few, many or a size class.

clone size,V gene,D gene,J gene,CDR3 protein,CDR3 DNA
many,TRBV7-6,NA,TRBJ1-1,CASSPGTYAGTEAFF,TGTGCCAGCAGCCCTGGGACTTATGCGGGCACTGAAGCTTTCTTT
many,TRBV12-3/TRBV12-4,NA,TRBJ2-1,CASSIGNEQFF,TGTGCCAGCAGCATTGGGAATGAGCAGTTCTTC
NA,TRBV27,NA,TRBJ1-1,CASSLSGVTEAFF,TGTGCCAGCAGTTTATCGGGGGTTACTGAAGCTTTCTTT
many,TRBV4-1,NA,TRBJ1-6,CASSQDQGSPLHF,TGCGCCAGCAGCCAAGATCAGGGTTCACCCCTCCACTTT
few,TRBV5-1,NA,TRBJ2-6,CASSPSTGANVLTF,TGCGCCAGCAGCCCCTCGACTGGGGCCAACGTCCTGACTTTC
few,TRBV6-2/TRBV6-3,TRBD1,TRBJ1-1,CASSGQRGTGAEAFF,TGTGCCAGCAGCGGACAGAGGGGCACAGGGGCTGAAGCTTTCTTT
many,TRBV5-4,NA,TRBJ1-2,CASSFGDGYGYTF,TGTGCCAGCAGCTTCGGGGATGGCTATGGCTACACCTTC
few,TRBV20-1,NA,TRBJ2-5,CSVRGSRPLETQYF,TGCAGTGTAAGAGGATCGCGGCCGCTAGAGACCCAGTACTTC
many,TRBV20-1,TRBD2,TRBJ2-1,CSARDQRLAGISGQFF,TGCAGTGCTAGAGATCAGCGGCTAGCGGGAATTTCAGGGCAGTTCTTC
many,TRBV20-1,NA,TRBJ2-1,CSASGGPNNEQFF,TGCAGTGCTAGCGGGGGGCCGAACAATGAGCAGTTCTTC
many,TRBV20-1,TRBD1,TRBJ1-5,CSALGQGYQPQHF,TGCAGTGCCTTGGGACAGGGCTATCAGCCCCAGCATTTT
many,TRBV28,NA,TRBJ2-5,CASRGETQYF,TGTGCCAGCAGAGGAGAGACCCAGTACTTC
many,TRBV29-1,NA,TRBJ2-5,CSVEDPPGDQETQYF,TGCAGCGTTGAAGATCCCCCAGGGGATCAGGAGACCCAGTACTTC
many,TRBV24-1,NA,TRBJ2-7,CATSDGDEQYF,TGTGCCACCAGTGATGGGGACGAGCAGTACTTC
many,TRBV10-3,NA,TRBJ2-7,CAISKAGTTYEQYF,TGTGCCATCAGTAAAGCGGGCACGACCTACGAGCAGTACTTC
NA,TRBV7-2,TRBD1,TRBJ1-1,CASSLAGQGGWTEAFF,TGTGCCAGCAGCTTAGCGGGACAGGGGGGATGGACTGAAGCTTTCTTT
many,TRBV20-1,NA,TRBJ2-5,CSARTARLTQETQYF,TGCAGTGCTAGAACAGCAAGGCTAACCCAAGAGACCCAGTACTTC
many,TRBV3-1,NA,TRBJ2-7,CASSPSGHSYEQYF,TGTGCCAGCAGCCCTTCGGGACACAGCTACGAGCAGTACTTC
many,TRBV12-3/TRBV12-4,NA,TRBJ1-1,CAIQGRARHRDEAFF,TGTGCCATCCAAGGGCGGGCCCGACATAGAGATGAAGCTTTCTTT
many,TRBV6-1,TRBD1,TRBJ2-3,CASSQDRASQSGTQYF,TGTGCCAGCAGCCAGGACAGGGCTTCACAATCCGGGACGCAGTATTTT
many,TRBV14,TRBD2,TRBJ2-3,CAIPTSAHTDTQYF,TGTGCCATCCCGACTAGCGCCCACACAGATACGCAGTATTTT
many,TRBV28,TRBD1,TRBJ2-7,CASRTRGPYEQYF,TGTGCCAGCAGGACCAGGGGGCCCTACGAGCAGTACTTC
many,TRBV27,TRBD2,TRBJ2-1,CASSHTGTSGTYEQFF,TGTGCCAGCAGTCACACCGGGACTAGCGGGACGTATGAGCAGTTCTTC
many,TRBV30,NA,TRBJ2-5,CARSDGGEETQYF,TGTGCCCGTTCGGATGGAGGGGAGGAGACCCAGTACTTC
many,TRBV7-2,NA,TRBJ2-7,CASSYTRDEQYF,TGTGCCAGCAGCTATACTCGGGACGAGCAGTACTTC
NA,TRBV10-2,NA,TRBJ1-5,CASSARAQPQHF,TGCGCCAGCAGTGCAAGGGCTCAGCCCCAGCATTTT
NA,TRBV12-3/TRBV12-4,NA,TRBJ2-3,CASSTPLAGSDADTQYF,TGTGCCAGCAGCACCCCCTTGGCAGGGAGTGATGCAGATACGCAGTATTTT
NA,TRBV7-9,TRBD2,TRBJ2-3,CASSLAAGGNTDTQYF,TGTGCCAGCAGCTTAGCGGCGGGAGGGAACACAGATACGCAGTATTTT
many,TRBV12-3/TRBV12-4,NA,TRBJ1-2,CASSYGTLYGYTF,TGTGCCAGCAGTTACGGGACACTCTATGGCTACACCTTC
NA,TRBV11-3,TRBD1,TRBJ2-1,CASSPPGQGSNEQFF,TGTGCCAGCAGCCCTCCAGGACAGGGAAGCAATGAGCAGTTCTTC
many,TRBV7-9,NA,TRBJ1-4,CASSFGGREKLFF,TGTGCCAGCAGCTTCGGGGGACGGGAAAAACTGTTTTTT
many,TRBV5-1,TRBD1,TRBJ2-1,CASSLAGDRNNEQFF,TGCGCCAGCAGCTTGGCCGGGGACAGGAACAATGAGCAGTTCTTC
many,TRBV7-2,NA,TRBJ2-1,CASSIPGDEQFF,TGTGCCAGCAGTATTCCGGGCGATGAGCAGTTCTTC
many,TRBV27,NA,TRBJ1-2,CASGGALSRYGYTF,TGTGCCAGCGGAGGGGCCCTGAGCCGGTATGGCTACACCTTC